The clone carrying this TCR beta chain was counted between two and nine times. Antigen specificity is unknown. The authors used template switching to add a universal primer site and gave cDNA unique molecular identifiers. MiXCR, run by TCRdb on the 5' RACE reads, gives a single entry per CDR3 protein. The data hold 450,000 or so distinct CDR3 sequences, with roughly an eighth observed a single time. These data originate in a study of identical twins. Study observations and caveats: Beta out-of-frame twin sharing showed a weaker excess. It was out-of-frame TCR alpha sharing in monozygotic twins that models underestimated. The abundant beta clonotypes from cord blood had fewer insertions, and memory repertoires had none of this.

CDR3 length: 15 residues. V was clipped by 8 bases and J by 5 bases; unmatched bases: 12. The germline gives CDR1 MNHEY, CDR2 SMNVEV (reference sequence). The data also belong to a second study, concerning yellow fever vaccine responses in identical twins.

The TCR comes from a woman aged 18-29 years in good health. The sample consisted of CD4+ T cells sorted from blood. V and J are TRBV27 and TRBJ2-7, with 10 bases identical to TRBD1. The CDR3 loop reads CASHKLATGGHEQYF. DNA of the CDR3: TGTGCCAGCCATAAGCTCGCGACAGGGGGCCACGAGCAGTACTTC.